A single TCR beta chain is shown here with its context. The antigen is undetermined. This sample was included in a study of PD-1 blockade in classical Hodgkin lymphoma. Study in general: Intravenous nivolumab at 3 mg/kg was given to patients every 2 weeks. Broader study findings: Baseline TCR diversity was reportedly lower in newly diagnosed patients than in healthy donors. It was reported as lower still in relapsed/refractory patients. Newly diagnosed patients had diversity similar to the baseline diversity of complete responders.

TCRdb's table, derived via immunoSEQ multiplex PCR, lists solely in-frame clones and lacks some. The sample shows 12,000 or so clones, 84% of them seen only once. V lost 2 bases and J lost 3, with 14 bases in between. Per germline, CDR1 MGHDK and CDR2 SYGVNS. This CDR3 comprises 16 residues. Brentuximab vedotin exposure varied among the patients, all of whom had relapsed after autologous stem cell transplantation. Isolated CD8+ T cells were derived from thawed PBMCs through magnetic negative selection. The sequence was obtained from a human donor with classical Hodgkin lymphoma. The chain has TRBV25-1 and TRBJ1-3, with D perhaps TRBD1 (5 bases). The source was CD8+ T cells from blood, collected at baseline. CDR3 sequence reads: CASSEAGGRDGNTIYF. The CDR3 DNA reads TGTGCCAGCAGTGAAGCTGGGGGGAGGGATGGAAACACCATATATTTT.